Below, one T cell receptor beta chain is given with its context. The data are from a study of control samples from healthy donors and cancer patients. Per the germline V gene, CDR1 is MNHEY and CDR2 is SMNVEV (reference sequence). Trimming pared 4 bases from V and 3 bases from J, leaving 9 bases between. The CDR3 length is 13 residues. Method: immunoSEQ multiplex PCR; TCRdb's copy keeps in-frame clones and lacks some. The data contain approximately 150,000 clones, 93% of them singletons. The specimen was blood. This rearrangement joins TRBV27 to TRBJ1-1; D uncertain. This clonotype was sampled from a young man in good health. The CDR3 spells CASSWGSDTEAFF. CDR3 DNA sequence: TGTGCCAGCAGTTGGGGTTCGGACACTGAAGCTTTCTTT.